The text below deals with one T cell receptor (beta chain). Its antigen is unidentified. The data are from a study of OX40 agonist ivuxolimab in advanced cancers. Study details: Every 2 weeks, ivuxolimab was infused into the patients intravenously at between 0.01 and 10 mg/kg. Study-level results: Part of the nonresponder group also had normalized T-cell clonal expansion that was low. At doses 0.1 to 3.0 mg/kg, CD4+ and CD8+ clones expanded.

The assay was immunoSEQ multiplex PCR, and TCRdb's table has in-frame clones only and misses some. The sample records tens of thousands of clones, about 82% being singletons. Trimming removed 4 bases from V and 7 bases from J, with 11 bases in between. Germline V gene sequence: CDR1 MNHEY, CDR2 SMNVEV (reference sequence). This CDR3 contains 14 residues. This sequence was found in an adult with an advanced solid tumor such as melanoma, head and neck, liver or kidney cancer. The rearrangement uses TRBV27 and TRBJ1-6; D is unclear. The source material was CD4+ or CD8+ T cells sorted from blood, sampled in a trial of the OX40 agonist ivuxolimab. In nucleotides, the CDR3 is TGTGCCAGCAGTTATGGGGAATTCAATTCACCCCTCCACTTT. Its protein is CASSYGEFNSPLHF.